These 25 T cell receptor beta chains originate from one sample sequenced in a study of glioma-infiltrating T cells. Amplification of TCR alpha and beta CDR3 regions from RNA used iRepertoire nested multiplex PCR. Via MiXCR, TCRdb re-called the multiplex PCR reads, giving one row per CDR3 protein. The sample has around 350,000 distinct CDR3 sequences, roughly two fifths seen once. Sequencing used glioma tissue, nonneoplastic brain tissue, or PBMCs (not recorded which). The source is a human donor with low-grade glioma or glioblastoma, undergoing nonglioma brain surgery, or in good health (not recorded which).

This clonotype was seen more than once but under ten times. The chain has TRBV5-1 and TRBJ2-1; a possible D gene is TRBD1 (6 bases). V lost 3 bases and J 0 bases, leaving 10 bases between the germline ends. The CDR3 is 15 residues long. Germline V lookup: CDR1 SGHRS, CDR2 YFSETQ. CDR3 amino acids: CASSWADSSYNEQFF. The CDR3 DNA reads as TGCGCCAGCAGCTGGGCGGACAGCTCCTACAATGAGCAGTTCTTC.

This clonotype came up a few times. The V call is TRBV5-8, the J call TRBJ2-5; TRBD1 might be the D (5 bases). The CDR3 runs 17 residues. Germline values: CDR1 SGHTS, CDR2 YDEGEE. Trimming pared 0 bases from V and 5 bases from J, leaving 20 bases between. CDR3 nucleotides: TGTGCCAGCAGCTTGGTAGGGGCGACTTCAGGGATCGAGACCCAGTACTTC. Protein product: CASSLVGATSGIETQYF.

V is TRBV3-1 and J is TRBJ2-7; D is uncertain. CDR3 size: 12 residues. V lost 5 bases and J 4 bases, leaving 9 bases between the germline ends. Germline values: CDR1 LGHDT, CDR2 YNNKEL (reference sequence). The CDR3 is CASSASIYEQYF. CDR3 bases: TGTGCCAGCAGCGCAAGTATTTACGAGCAGTACTTC.

This clonotype was detected many times. V usage is TRBV6-4 and J usage is TRBJ1-5; TRBD1 matches at 8 bases. CDR3 length: 14 amino acids. Germline CDR1 MRHNA, CDR2 SNTAGT. V was clipped by 3 bases and J by 3 bases; unmatched bases: 1. The CDR3 loop reads CASSEGQVNQPQHF. Here the CDR3 DNA reads TGTGCCAGCAGTGAGGGACAGGTCAATCAGCCCCAGCATTTT.

On this clonotype itself: It may be a read error: a sequence one base away is much more abundant. V and J are TRBV20-1 and TRBJ2-3, with D perhaps given as TRBD1 or TRBD2 (6 bases each). Trimming cost V 5 bases and J 0 bases, with 15 bases left between them. Germline CDR1 is DFQATT and CDR2 is SNEGSKA (reference sequence). The CDR3 length is 15 residues. The CDR3, as DNA: TGCAGTGCTGGTCGTCAGGGGACTAGCACAGATACGCAGTATTTT. It codes for CSAGRQGTSTDTQYF.

This clonotype occurred a few times. The J gene is TRBJ2-1, the V gene TRBV27; TRBD1 matches at 11 bases. CDR1 and CDR2 from the germline V gene are MNHEY and SMNVEV (reference sequence). The CDR3 covers 17 residues. Germline trimming cut 7 bases from V and 10 bases from J; bases unmatched to any gene: 18. This CDR3 reads CASKNRDRGTGGGEQFF. CDR3 DNA: TGTGCCAGCAAAAATCGGGACAGGGGGACGGGAGGGGGAGAGCAGTTCTTC.

Notes on this clonotype: A much larger clone sits a single nucleotide away, making a read error possible. For the CDR3, the DNA is TGTGCCAGCAGTGGAGGGGGACATGGTAGCAATCAGCCCCAGCATTTT. Its protein product is CASSGGGHGSNQPQHF. The chain couples TRBV28 to TRBJ1-5; weak D call: TRBD1 (6 bases). Trimming left V 5 bases short and J 0 bases short, with 14 bases between. Germline CDR1 is MDHEN and CDR2 is SYDVKM. The CDR3 is 16 residues long.

The chain uses TRBV14 and TRBJ1-2; D possibly corresponds to TRBD1 (5 bases). In germline, CDR1 is SGHDN, CDR2 FVKESK. This CDR3 spans 16 amino acids. V was shortened by 2 bases and J by 4 bases, with 17 bases between the two germline ends. The CDR3 sequence: CASSQYRSPGAYGYTF. CDR3 in DNA: TGTGCCAGCAGCCAATACAGGTCCCCCGGGGCCTATGGCTACACCTTC.

This clonotype was counted many times. The chain carries TRBV20-1 and TRBJ1-1; possible D gene TRBD1, 5 bases. The germline V gene encodes CDR1 DFQATT and CDR2 SNEGSKA (reference sequence). The CDR3 contains 13 residues. V lost 6 bases, J lost 4 bases, and 15 bases lay in between. In DNA form, the CDR3 reads TGCAGTGCGACCCCCGGGGGAGGCACTGAAGCTTTCTTT. This translates into CSATPGGGTEAFF.

As for this clonotype: This clone may be a read error of a much larger clone one base away. The chain links TRBV6-5 to TRBJ2-1, with 14 nucleotides matching TRBD2. Germline V gene sequence: CDR1 MNHEY, CDR2 SVGAGI. The CDR3 spans 17 residues. CDR3 coding DNA: TGTGCCAGCAGTTATGGGACTAGCGGGAGCTCCTACAATGATCAGTTCTTC. This gives the protein CASSYGTSGSSYNDQFF.

The chain has TRBV2 and TRBJ1-3; D perhaps matches TRBD1 (6 bases). Trimming stripped 6 bases from V and 2 bases from J, with 11 bases between. Looked up from germline, CDR1 is SNHLY and CDR2 is FYNNEI. The CDR3 spans 14 residues. This CDR3 reads CASRTGKTGNTIYF. In DNA form, the CDR3 reads TGTGCCAGCAGAACAGGGAAAACTGGAAACACCATATATTTT.

This clonotype was seen once. A much larger clonotype is one base distant, so this may be a read error. The chain couples TRBV20-1 to TRBJ1-1; TRBD1 agrees at 9 bases. The V segment lost 2 bases and the J segment 9 bases; nucleotides outside the gene matches: 10. The length of the CDR3 is 14 residues. CDR1 and CDR2 from the germline V gene are DFQATT and SNEGSKA (reference sequence). The CDR3 sequence is CSARSRTGVTKAFF. The CDR3 DNA reads as TGCAGTGCTAGATCGAGGACAGGGGTTACTAAAGCTTTCTTT.

In its sample, this clonotype was seen many times. This may come from a read error, since a much larger clone is one base off. This rearrangement joins TRBV28 to TRBJ2-7, with D perhaps matching TRBD2 (6 bases). The CDR3 extends over 14 amino acids. CDR1 and CDR2 from the germline V gene are MDHEN and SYDVKM. Trimming took 3 bases from V and 0 from J, leaving 9 bases between them. The CDR3 region is CASSLGGNSYEQYF. DNA of the CDR3: TGTGCCAGCAGTTTGGGCGGGAACTCCTACGAGCAGTACTTC.

At least ten counts were recorded for this clonotype. The CDR3 loop is CSARDSRSNQPQHF. The DNA for the CDR3 is TGCAGTGCTAGGGACAGTCGGAGCAATCAGCCCCAGCATTTT. V usage is TRBV20-1 and J usage is TRBJ1-5, with D perhaps TRBD1 (6 bases). Trimming took off 3 bases at V and 1 base at J, with 10 bases between the two ends. The CDR3 contains 14 residues. Per germline, CDR1 DFQATT and CDR2 SNEGSKA (reference sequence).

V and J are TRBV11-2 and TRBJ2-4, with unresolved D. The V gene lost 3 bases and the J gene lost 5 bases, with 5 bases spanning the gap. Per germline, CDR1 SGHAT and CDR2 FQNNGV. The CDR3 is 12 amino acids. In nucleotides, the CDR3 is TGTGCCAGCAGCTTTAGTCAAAACATTCAGTACTTC. Its translation is CASSFSQNIQYF.

About this clonotype itself: A read error is possible here, since a much larger clone lies one base away. The chain uses TRBV6-1 and TRBJ2-3; D is ambiguous. Germline V gene lookup returns CDR1 MNHNS and CDR2 SASEGT. The CDR3 loop spans 15 amino acids. CDR3 bases: TGTGCCAGCGGTGAAGCACCGGACAGCACAGATACGCAGTATTTT. It is translated as CASGEAPDSTDTQYF.

Comments on this clonotype: This may be a read error: a much more frequent sequence differs by one nucleotide. The V call is TRBV6-5, the J call TRBJ2-7; D ambiguous. Germline-derived CDR1 and CDR2 are MNHEY and SVGAGI. V lost 3 bases and J 3 bases, leaving 15 bases between the germline ends. There are 15 residues in the CDR3. The DNA of the CDR3 is TGTGCCAGCAGTTATTCGCTTAGCCGGAGCTACGAGCAGTACTTC. Protein: CASSYSLSRSYEQYF.

In regard to this clonotype: This may be a read error, as it is one base from a much larger clone. J is TRBJ2-1 and V is TRBV6-2 or TRBV6-3; D might be TRBD1 (6 bases). This CDR3 contains 15 residues. Germline V gene lookup returns CDR1 MNHEY and CDR2 SVGEGT. Trimming cost V 2 bases and J 5 bases, with 13 bases left between them. The CDR3 nucleotides are TGTGCCAGCAGTTACCGTGGGACATTAGACAATGAGCAGTTCTTC. It translates to CASSYRGTLDNEQFF.

The rearrangement uses TRBV5-4 and TRBJ1-1; unclear D gene. CDR3 length: 12 amino acids. V lost 4 bases, J lost 3 bases, and 7 bases lay in between. CDR1 is SGHNT and CDR2 is YYREEE in the germline V gene (reference sequence). The CDR3 here is CASSLQYTEAFF. The CDR3 coding sequence is TGTGCCAGCAGCCTTCAGTACACTGAAGCTTTCTTT.

This clonotype was seen many times. V is TRBV28 and J is TRBJ2-7; 12 bases are a match to TRBD2. Germline-derived CDR1 and CDR2 are MDHEN and SYDVKM. Trimming cost V 6 bases and J 6 bases; bases outside gene matches: 6. The length of the CDR3 is 14 residues. For the CDR3, the DNA is TGTGCCAGCAGGCTGACTAGCGGGAGCCTCGAGCAGTACTTC. Encoded protein: CASRLTSGSLEQYF.

This chain uses TRBV6-5 with TRBJ1-2; no definite D call. The V and J ends lost 5 bases and 3 bases respectively, with 13 bases between them. CDR1 and CDR2 from the germline V gene are MNHEY and SVGAGI. The CDR3 loop spans 14 amino acids. CDR3 amino acids: CASSARPGDYGYTF. DNA for the CDR3: TGTGCCAGCAGTGCCAGGCCTGGGGACTATGGCTACACCTTC.

To note about this clonotype: Given a much more abundant clone one base away, this may be a read error. The genes are TRBV20-1 and TRBJ2-7, with D possibly matching TRBD2 (5 bases). Germline CDR1 and CDR2: DFQATT and SNEGSKA (reference sequence). CDR3 length equals 13 residues. Deletions cut 7 bases from V and 3 bases from J, with 16 bases between. The CDR3 is CSETDDGDYEQYF. DNA of the CDR3: TGCAGTGAAACTGACGACGGGGACTACGAGCAGTACTTC.

For the CDR3, the DNA is TGCGCCAGCAGCTTCGGGGCTAGCTTTTCAGATACGCAGTATTTT. Translated: CASSFGASFSDTQYF. V is TRBV5-1 and J is TRBJ2-3; the D call may be TRBD1 or TRBD2 (5 bases each). The germline V gene has CDR1 SGHRS and CDR2 YFSETQ. Deletions cut 2 bases from V and 4 bases from J, with 14 bases between. This CDR3 has 15 amino acids.

The sample holds a few counts of this clonotype. In DNA form, the CDR3 reads TGTGCCACCAGCTGGGCGGGAGGGGAGCTGTTTTTT. Translating it yields CATSWAGGELFF. The J gene is TRBJ2-2, the V gene TRBV19; a weak D match, TRBD2 (6 bases). V shed 10 bases and J shed 8 bases, with 14 bases lying between them. CDR1 is LNHDA and CDR2 is SQIVND in the germline V gene (reference sequence). The CDR3 extends over 12 amino acids.

The chain has TRBV7-2 and TRBJ2-5, with 8 bases matching TRBD2. After removal of 7 bases from V and 1 base from J, the junction contained 5 bases not matched to a gene. Germline V gene sequence: CDR1 SGHTA, CDR2 FQGNSA. CDR3 size: 14 residues. This CDR3 is CASTGRGTQETQYF. For the CDR3, the DNA is TGTGCCAGCACCGGGAGGGGCACCCAAGAGACCCAGTACTTC.